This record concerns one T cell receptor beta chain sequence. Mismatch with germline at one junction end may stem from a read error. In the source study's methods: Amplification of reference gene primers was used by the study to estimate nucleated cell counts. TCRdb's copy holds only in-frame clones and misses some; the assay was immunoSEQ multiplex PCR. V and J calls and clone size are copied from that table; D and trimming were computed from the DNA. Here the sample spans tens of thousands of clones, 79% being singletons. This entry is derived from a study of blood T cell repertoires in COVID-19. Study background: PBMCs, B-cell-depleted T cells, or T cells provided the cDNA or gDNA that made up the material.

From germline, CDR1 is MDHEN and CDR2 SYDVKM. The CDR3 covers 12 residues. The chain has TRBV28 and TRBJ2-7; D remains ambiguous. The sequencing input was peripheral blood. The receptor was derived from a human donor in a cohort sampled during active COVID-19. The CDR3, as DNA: TGTGCCAGCACCGTGGGCTCCCACGAGCAGTACTTC. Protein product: CASTVGSHEQYF.